Presented here are 21 T cell receptor beta chains from one specimen sequenced in a study of cytomegalovirus exposure and HLA in healthy donors. PCR used 60 Vbeta primers and 13 Jbeta primers. Sequenced by immunoSEQ multiplex PCR; TCRdb stores in-frame clones only, minus some. The table lists approximately 190,000 clones, about 81% of them singletons. The sample consisted of PBMCs. These receptors were obtained from a woman aged 18 to 35 in good health and CMV-seropositive.

The J gene is TRBJ1-2, the V gene TRBV19; 8 bases are shared with TRBD1. With 3 bases clipped from V and 7 bases from J, the junction kept 10 bases outside the gene matches. The V gene's germline CDR1 is LNHDA and CDR2 SQIVND (reference sequence). This CDR3 has 15 amino acids. CDR3 protein: CASSISGGELGGYTF. CDR3 coding DNA: TGTGCCAGTAGTATCTCAGGGGGCGAGCTAGGTGGCTACACCTTC.

J is TRBJ2-7 and V is TRBV30, with a weak D call TRBD2 (6 bases). The CDR3 is 15 residues long. Per germline, CDR1 GTSNPN and CDR2 SVGIG (reference sequence). The ends were cut back, 2 bases at V and 4 bases at J, with 18 bases in the middle. CDR3 nucleotide sequence: TGTGCCTGGAGTCCTAACATGGGCGGACTATACGAGCAGTACGTC. Protein sequence: CAWSPNMGGLYEQYV.

This clone appeared a few times. This chain connects TRBV2 to TRBJ1-2, with D unresolved. V lost 4 bases, J lost 3 bases, and 18 bases lay in between. The CDR3 sequence is 16 residues long. The V gene's germline CDR1 is SNHLY and CDR2 FYNNEI. The CDR3 DNA reads TGTGCCAGCAGTGCTAATAGGCAGGCGCAATACTATGGCTACACCTTC. Protein: CASSANRQAQYYGYTF.

This chain joins TRBV6-4 and TRBJ2-1, with 11 bases lining up with TRBD2. The germline gives CDR1 MRHNA, CDR2 SNTAGT. This CDR3 is 16 amino acids long. Trimming cost V 0 bases and J 4 bases; bases outside gene matches: 2. CDR3 residues: CASSDSTSGDYNEQFF. In DNA form, the CDR3 reads TGTGCCAGCAGTGACTCGACTAGCGGGGATTACAATGAGCAGTTCTTC.

A note on this clone: One end of the junction is discordant with germline, which a read error may explain. The chain has TRBV7-9 and TRBJ1-2; D call uncertain. The CDR3 runs to 15 residues. From germline, CDR1 is SEHNR and CDR2 FQNEAQ (reference sequence). The CDR3 spells CSSSLRTGGNYGYTF. As DNA, the CDR3 is TGTTCCAGCAGCTTACGTACGGGAGGCAACTATGGCTACACCTTC.

The chain has TRBV10-1 and TRBJ2-5; D remains unclear. CDR3 length: 14 residues. V was clipped by 1 base and J by 2 bases, with 8 bases between them. Germline values: CDR1 WNHNN, CDR2 SYGVQD (reference sequence). The CDR3 loop reads CASSEWHSQETQYF. Here the CDR3 DNA reads TGCGCCAGCAGTGAGTGGCACAGTCAAGAGACCCAGTACTTC.

As regards this clone: The junction differs from germline at one of its ends, possibly a read error. The CDR3 bases are TGTGCCAGCAGTGGAATCGAGGGCCGGAACACTGGAGCTTTCTTT. This codes for CASSGIEGRNTGAFF. The chain has TRBV2 and TRBJ1-1; D remains ambiguous. This CDR3 spans 15 amino acids. Germline V CDR1 and CDR2: SNHLY, FYNNEI. The variable domain in full, completed from reference TRBV2 and TRBJ1-1, reads EPEVTQTPSHQVTQMGQEVILRCVPISNHLYFYWYRQILGQKVEFLVSFYNNEISEKSEIFDDQFSVERPDGSNFTLKIRSTKLEDSAMYFCASSGIEGRNTGAFFGQGTRLTVV.

V is TRBV7-3 and J is TRBJ1-1; no reliable D call. The CDR3 totals 13 residues. Germline lookup yields CDR1 SGHTA and CDR2 FQGTGA. The V end was cut by 2 bases, the J end by 2 bases, with 6 bases between. CDR3 amino acids: CASSLFSNTEAFF. DNA of the CDR3: TGTGCCAGCAGCTTATTTTCAAACACTGAAGCTTTCTTT. Based on the CDR3 plus reference TRBV7-3 and TRBJ1-1, the full variable domain is GAGVSQTPSNKVTEKGKYVELRCDPISGHTALYWYRQSLGQGPEFLIYFQGTGAADDSGLPNDRFFAVRPEGSVSTLKIQRTERGDSAVYLCASSLFSNTEAFFGQGTRLTVV.

The rearrangement joins TRBV18 to TRBJ2-1, with 10 bases fitting TRBD1. In germline, CDR1 is KGHSH, CDR2 LQKENI. The CDR3 is made up of 15 amino acids. V dropped 3 bases and J dropped 7; count of bases not matched to a gene: 6. CDR3 residues: CASSPAGQGLNEQFF. The CDR3 DNA sequence: TGTGCCAGCTCACCGGCGGGACAGGGGTTAAATGAGCAGTTCTTC.

The rearrangement uses TRBV10-3 and TRBJ1-2, with 8 bases identical to TRBD1. CDR3 length: 14 amino acids. Germline V gives CDR1 ENHRY, CDR2 SYGVKD. V was pared by 3 bases and J by 5 bases, with 5 bases of the junction left unmatched. The CDR3 loop is CAISETGGNYGYTF. The CDR3 DNA reads TGTGCCATCAGTGAAACAGGGGGTAATTATGGCTACACCTTC.

The V and J genes are TRBV19 and TRBJ1-2; no reliable D call. V shed 8 bases and J shed 7 bases, with 20 bases lying between them. The CDR3 runs 14 residues. Germline V gene lookup returns CDR1 LNHDA and CDR2 SQIVND (reference sequence). CDR3: CASCAWSTGGGYTF. CDR3 bases: TGTGCCAGTTGTGCTTGGTCGACTGGTGGTGGCTACACCTTC. The variable domain in full, completed from reference TRBV19 and TRBJ1-2, reads DGGITQSPKYLFRKEGQNVTLSCEQNLNHDAMYWYRQDPGQGLRLIYYSQIVNDFQKGDIAEGYSVSREKKESFPLTVTSAQKNPTAFYLCASCAWSTGGGYTFGSGTRLTVV.

The chain uses TRBV14 and TRBJ2-7; D might be TRBD2 (5 bases). From germline, CDR1 is SGHDN and CDR2 FVKESK. Trimming took 4 bases from V and 7 from J, leaving 17 bases between them. CDR3 length equals 14 residues. The chain's CDR3 is CASSPGFSREEQYF. The CDR3 coding sequence is TGTGCCAGCAGCCCAGGATTCTCCCGGGAAGAGCAGTACTTC.

CDR3 bases: TGCGCCAGCAGCTTGGCCGGCAGCGCCCAAGAGACCCAGTACTTC. Translated: CASSLAGSAQETQYF. The chain employs TRBV5-1 and TRBJ2-5; D not certain. There are 15 residues in the CDR3. Deletions cut 0 bases from V and 1 base from J, with 10 bases between. Germline CDR1 SGHRS, CDR2 YFSETQ.

The chain employs TRBV28 and TRBJ2-3, with D possibly being TRBD2 (6 bases). The V gene lost 6 bases and the J gene lost 4 bases, with 20 bases spanning the gap. CDR1 and CDR2 (germline): MDHEN, SYDVKM. The length of the CDR3 is 16 residues. The CDR3 DNA follows: TGTGCCAGCAGCGGGGGACCAGCGGGTACAGCAGATACGCAGTATTTT. It is translated as CASSGGPAGTADTQYF.

The V and J genes are TRBV7-9 and TRBJ1-5; D possibly corresponds to TRBD1 (5 bases). The CDR3 loop spans 14 amino acids. Per germline, CDR1 SEHNR and CDR2 FQNEAQ (reference sequence). The V gene lost 1 base and the J gene lost 5 bases, with 9 bases spanning the gap. CDR3 region: CASSLGGRHQPQHF. Here the CDR3 DNA reads TGTGCCAGCAGCTTAGGGGGCAGGCATCAGCCCCAGCATTTT.

V gene TRBV4-1 combines with J gene TRBJ2-1, with 7 bases fitting TRBD2. The V gene end was trimmed by 1 base and the J gene end by 5 bases; junction bases not matched to a gene: 8. The CDR3 has 16 residues. The V gene's germline CDR1 is MGHRA and CDR2 YSYEKL. This CDR3 reads CASSQGAGREDNEQFF. In DNA form, the CDR3 reads TGCGCCAGCAGCCAAGGAGCGGGGAGAGAGGACAATGAGCAGTTCTTC.

The V and J genes are TRBV7-3 and TRBJ2-3, with TRBD2 identical over 7 bases. Germline loops: CDR1 SGHTA, CDR2 FQGTGA. V lost 6 bases, J lost 3 bases, and 3 bases stayed unmatched. The CDR3 has 13 residues. The CDR3 nucleotides read TGTGCCAGCAGGGCTAGCGGTACAGATACGCAGTATTTT. Protein: CASRASGTDTQYF.

The rearrangement joins TRBV10-3 to TRBJ2-2, with no clear D. Between the trimmed V and J ends, which lost 0 bases and 5 bases, there was a span of 10 bases. Germline CDR1 and CDR2: ENHRY and SYGVKD. The CDR3 has 15 residues. CDR3 nucleotides: TGTGCCATCAGTGAGTCGTCACTGGTGACCGGGGAGCTGTTTTTT. It translates to CAISESSLVTGELFF.

The chain carries TRBV5-1 and TRBJ2-5; 8 nucleotides align to TRBD1. CDR1 SGHRS and CDR2 YFSETQ come from the germline V gene. V gave up 2 bases and J gave up 7 bases; unmatched junction bases: 10. The CDR3 contains 15 residues. The CDR3 is CASSFARGQAGTQYF. CDR3 nucleotide sequence: TGCGCCAGCAGCTTTGCCAGGGGGCAAGCAGGGACCCAGTACTTC. Drawing the rest from reference TRBV5-1 and TRBJ2-5, the complete variable domain is KAGVTQTPRYLIKTRGQQVTLSCSPISGHRSVSWYQQTPGQGLQFLFEYFSETQRNKGNFPGRFSGRQFSNSRSEMNVSTLELGDSALYLCASSFARGQAGTQYFGPGTRLLVL.

The chain joins TRBV14 to TRBJ2-7; tentatively, D is TRBD1 (5 bases). The germline V gene has CDR1 SGHDN and CDR2 FVKESK. The CDR3 covers 17 residues. Trimming shortened V by 4 bases and J by 0 bases, and 19 bases separated the two germline ends. CDR3: CASSPVGAGHSSYEQYF. CDR3 sequence (DNA): TGTGCCAGCAGCCCTGTAGGGGCAGGGCACAGCTCCTACGAGCAGTACTTC.

This clone was seen once. This chain connects TRBV11-2 to TRBJ2-7, with TRBD1 matching 11 bases. Trimming at V came to 3 bases and at J to 3 bases, leaving 1 base not matched to a gene. Germline V CDR1 and CDR2: SGHAT, FQNNGV. This CDR3 spans 14 amino acids. As DNA, the CDR3 is TGTGCCAGCAGCTTGGGACAGGGGGACTACGAGCAGTACTTC. Protein sequence: CASSLGQGDYEQYF. The full variable domain, with the rest looked up from reference TRBV11-2 and TRBJ2-7, is EAGVAQSPRYKIIEKRQSVAFWCNPISGHATLYWYQQILGQGPKLLIQFQNNGVVDDSQLPKDRFSAERLKGVDSTLKIQPAKLEDSAVYLCASSLGQGDYEQYFGPGTRLTVT.